This passage covers 26 T cell receptor beta chains from one sample sequenced in a study of blood T cells in healthy people across ages. Together with a sample-barcoded 5' primer, a J-beta primer mix was included in a second PCR lasting roughly 6 to 12 cycles. TCRdb fed the 5' RACE reads into MiXCR, producing one record per CDR3 protein. The table shows approximately 680,000 distinct CDR3 sequences, with approximately 30% occurring only once. Specimen: blood. These receptors were collected from a woman over 75 in good health.

This clonotype was seen repeatedly, ten times or more. The J gene is TRBJ1-2, the V gene TRBV4-3; D perhaps matches TRBD1 (6 bases). Germline CDR1 is LGHNA and CDR2 is YSLEER. Trimming removed 2 bases from V and 4 bases from J, with 17 bases in between. The length of the CDR3 is 16 residues. This chain's CDR3 is CASSQRGLGAPYGYTF. Here the CDR3 DNA reads TGCGCCAGCAGCCAAAGAGGTCTGGGGGCCCCCTATGGCTACACCTTC.

Ten or more counts support this clonotype. The chain has TRBV7-3 and TRBJ2-7; 7 bases match TRBD2. Germline values: CDR1 SGHTA, CDR2 FQGTGA. The CDR3 extends over 13 amino acids. The ends lost 4 bases at V and 3 bases at J; junction bases unmatched: 3. CDR3 sequence: CASSWTRGYEQYF. CDR3 nucleotide sequence: TGTGCCAGCAGCTGGACTAGAGGCTACGAGCAGTACTTC.

The gene calls are TRBV10-3 and TRBJ2-1; 7 bases fit TRBD2. The DNA end is more similar to TRBJ2-7, so the J call may be wrong. The CDR3 sequence is 13 residues long. Germline values: CDR1 ENHRY, CDR2 SYGVKD. CDR3: CAIREAAYNEQYF. In DNA form, the CDR3 reads TGTGCCATCCGGGAGGCGGCTTACAATGAGCAGTACTTC.

This clonotype occurred many times. V and J are TRBV4-1 and TRBJ2-1; 7 bases align to TRBD2. Looked up from germline, CDR1 is MGHRA and CDR2 is YSYEKL. CDR3 length equals 17 residues. The trim removed 2 bases at V and 7 bases at J, leaving 14 bases unmatched. The CDR3 nucleotides read TGCGCCAGCAGCCAACCTCCGGGGCGGGGGACCCGGAATGAGCAGTTCTTC. Residues: CASSQPPGRGTRNEQFF.

The chain employs TRBV20-1 and TRBJ2-7; 12 nucleotides line up with TRBD2. The length of the CDR3 is 16 residues. CDR1 DFQATT and CDR2 SNEGSKA come from the germline V gene (reference sequence). J gave up 2 bases and V 0 bases, and 5 bases lay outside the gene matches. CDR3 protein: CSARDEASGGAYEQYF. The CDR3 DNA sequence: TGCAGTGCTAGAGATGAAGCTAGCGGGGGGGCCTACGAGCAGTACTTC.

The chain combines TRBV12-3 or TRBV12-4 with TRBJ1-3; D is possibly TRBD1 (6 bases). V lost 6 bases and J lost 1, with 16 bases in between. CDR3 size: 16 residues. The CDR3 protein is CASRQRRGLSGNTIYF. In nucleotides, the CDR3 is TGTGCCAGCAGGCAGCGCAGGGGCCTTTCTGGAAACACCATATATTTT.

This chain uses TRBV20-1 with TRBJ1-2; tentative D call: TRBD1 (5 bases). Trimming left V 2 bases short and J 0 bases short, with 16 bases between. Germline V gene lookup returns CDR1 DFQATT and CDR2 SNEGSKA (reference sequence). This CDR3 is built from 16 residues. The CDR3 region has the DNA TGCAGTGCTAGAAAGGGTACAGGAGGAACTAACTATGGCTACACCTTC. It specifies CSARKGTGGTNYGYTF.

In this sample, this clonotype turned up many times. The V and J genes are TRBV7-2 and TRBJ2-7; maybe TRBD1 (5 bases). Deletions cut 4 bases from V and 3 bases from J, with 13 bases between. This CDR3 is built from 14 residues. In germline, CDR1 is SGHTA, CDR2 FQGNSA. DNA for the CDR3: TGTGCCAGCAGCTCCCAGGGTGGGTACTACGAGCAGTACTTC. Amino acid sequence: CASSSQGGYYEQYF.

V is TRBV20-1 and J is TRBJ2-7; D unresolved. V was cut by 3 bases and J by 2 bases, with 14 bases left in between. The CDR3 contains 14 residues. The V gene's germline CDR1 is DFQATT and CDR2 SNEGSKA (reference sequence). The CDR3 sequence is CSARSDGQTYEQYF. The CDR3 DNA reads as TGCAGTGCTAGGTCCGACGGCCAGACCTACGAGCAGTACTTC.

In regard to this clonotype: A read error may be the cause here, since a much bigger clone is one base away. This chain connects TRBV12-3 or TRBV12-4 to TRBJ1-1; D not certain. The CDR3 contains 12 residues. The DNA for the CDR3 is TGTGCCGGCAGTTTGCGGAGGACTGAAGCTTTCTTT. This sequence encodes CAGSLRRTEAFF.

A single count supports this clonotype. A much more abundant neighbour one base away suggests this may be a read error. CDR3 sequence (DNA): TGTGCCAGCAGCGCCGCGCTAGCCACCGGGGAGCTGGTTTTT. This gives the protein CASSAALATGELVF. The chain is built from TRBV7-2 and TRBJ2-2; a possible D gene is TRBD2 (5 bases). Germline CDR1 is SGHTA and CDR2 is FQGNSA. There are 14 residues in the CDR3.

This clonotype was observed a handful of times. Being one base from a much bigger clone, this may be a read error. This sequence joins TRBV20-1 and TRBJ1-5; D gene ambiguous. The CDR3 is made up of 13 amino acids. Germline assignment: CDR1 DFQATT and CDR2 SNEGSKA (reference sequence). The chain's CDR3 is CSARDRRDQPRHF. As DNA, the CDR3 is TGCAGTGCTAGAGATCGAAGGGATCAGCCCCGGCATTTT.

The gene calls are TRBV19 and TRBJ2-4; 10 nucleotides line up with TRBD1. CDR3 length: 13 amino acids. The V gene end was trimmed by 7 bases and the J gene end by 7 bases; junction bases not matched to a gene: 4. The germline V gene has CDR1 LNHDA and CDR2 SQIVND (reference sequence). CDR3 DNA sequence: TGTGCCAGTACCGACAGGGGGCTGAACATTCAGTACTTC. It yields the protein CASTDRGLNIQYF.

This clonotype was recorded many times. The rearrangement joins TRBV12-3 or TRBV12-4 to TRBJ2-7, with D tentatively TRBD1 (6 bases). The V and J ends lost 5 bases and 7 bases respectively, with 18 bases between them. The CDR3 sequence is 14 residues long. The CDR3 is CASSLDRRSWEQYF. Here the CDR3 DNA reads TGTGCCAGCAGTCTAGACAGGAGGTCATGGGAGCAGTACTTC.

This clonotype was picked up many times. J is TRBJ1-2 and V is TRBV12-3 or TRBV12-4; 11 bases align to TRBD1. V shed 6 bases, J shed 7 bases, and the junction held 7 bases outside the gene matches. This CDR3 is built from 14 residues. The CDR3 is CASRVDRGQAGYTF. Here the CDR3 DNA reads TGTGCCAGCAGAGTGGACAGGGGGCAGGCTGGCTACACCTTC.

The rearrangement uses TRBV29-1 and TRBJ2-7; D call uncertain. Germline V gives CDR1 SQVTM, CDR2 ANQGSEA. The CDR3 contains 13 residues. With 2 bases removed from V and 3 bases from J, the gap between germline ends came to 11 bases. Written as DNA, the CDR3 is TGCAGCGTTGAATATTCTGGCAACTACGAGCAGTACTTC. Its translation is CSVEYSGNYEQYF.

This clonotype has at least ten counts. As DNA, the CDR3 is TGCAGTGCCGGGACAGCTGCTTCCTACGAGCAGTACTTC. Translating it yields CSAGTAASYEQYF. V usage is TRBV29-1 and J usage is TRBJ2-7, with 7 bases that match TRBD1. The germline V gene has CDR1 SQVTM and CDR2 ANQGSEA. The CDR3 extends over 13 amino acids.

This clonotype was counted many times. V usage is TRBV3-1 and J usage is TRBJ2-1; D is possibly TRBD2 (5 bases). Trimming removed 5 bases at V and 7 bases at J, with 15 bases between. The germline gives CDR1 LGHDT, CDR2 YNNKEL (reference sequence). The CDR3 is 14 amino acids. The CDR3 here is CASSVGPTGNEQFF. CDR3 bases: TGTGCCAGCAGCGTGGGCCCCACGGGGAATGAGCAGTTCTTC.

J is TRBJ2-1 and V is TRBV20-1; 8 nucleotides align to TRBD1. J lost 5 bases, V lost 5 bases, and 5 bases had no gene match. The length of the CDR3 is 13 residues. Germline CDR1 is DFQATT and CDR2 is SNEGSKA (reference sequence). This chain's CDR3 is CSACWTGNNEQFF. The CDR3 region has the DNA TGCAGTGCTTGCTGGACAGGGAACAATGAGCAGTTCTTC.

There are a few counts of this clonotype. A much larger clone differs from this one at a single base, so this may be a read error. The chain uses TRBV20-1 and TRBJ2-6, with TRBD1 as a possible D gene (5 bases). The CDR3 consists of 15 residues. Germline V gene data show CDR1 as DFQATT and CDR2 as SNEGSKA (reference sequence). CDR3 coding DNA: TGCAGTGCTAGAGATCCCCTCTCTGGGGCCAACGTCCGGACTTTC. Translation gives CSARDPLSGANVRTF.

This clonotype was found many times. This sequence joins TRBV20-1 and TRBJ2-3, with TRBD2 matching over 7 bases. The CDR3 is 15 residues long. CDR1 and CDR2 (germline): DFQATT, SNEGSKA (reference sequence). V shed 6 bases, J shed 0 bases, and the junction held 9 bases outside the gene matches. The chain's CDR3 is CSAEARGSSTDTQYF. The CDR3 DNA reads TGCAGTGCCGAGGCGCGGGGGAGTAGCACAGATACGCAGTATTTT.

The J gene is TRBJ2-1, the V gene TRBV2, with D maybe TRBD1 (6 bases). CDR3 length: 15 amino acids. Germline V gives CDR1 SNHLY, CDR2 FYNNEI. Deletions cut 3 bases from V and 3 bases from J, with 12 bases between. The CDR3 DNA sequence: TGTGCCAGCAGTGAGGGGGCCTGGGACTACAATGAGCAGTTCTTC. Residues: CASSEGAWDYNEQFF.

The chain has TRBV12-3 or TRBV12-4 and TRBJ1-3; D ambiguous. This CDR3 is 15 amino acids long. V lost 2 bases and J lost 3, with 11 bases in between. CDR3 amino acids: CASSLLLGFGNTIYF. The CDR3 DNA reads as TGTGCCAGCAGTTTATTGCTGGGGTTTGGAAACACCATATATTTT.

This chain connects TRBV12-3 or TRBV12-4 to TRBJ2-4, with 7 bases fitting TRBD2. The CDR3 loop spans 16 amino acids. The J segment lost 13 bases and the V segment lost 5 bases, leaving 20 bases of the junction unmatched. CDR3: CASSRHQAGSGYEQYF. The CDR3 DNA sequence: TGTGCCAGCAGTCGACATCAAGCGGGAAGTGGCTATGAGCAGTACTTC.

The V gene is TRBV5-6, the J gene TRBJ2-1; 9 nucleotides line up with TRBD1. The CDR3 totals 16 residues. With V trimmed by 4 bases and J by 3 bases, 8 bases remained unmatched. Per the germline V gene, CDR1 is SGHDT and CDR2 is YYEEEE. This CDR3 reads CASSPHRGQIYNEQFF. The CDR3 region has the DNA TGTGCCAGCAGCCCACACAGGGGGCAGATCTACAATGAGCAGTTCTTC.

This clonotype was seen at least ten times. The CDR3 spells CASSSRGQKDEQFF. The CDR3 region has the DNA TGTGCCAGCAGCTCGCGGGGACAGAAGGATGAGCAGTTCTTC. The chain joins TRBV7-2 to TRBJ2-1, with a tentative D call TRBD1 (7 bases). Germline V gene sequence: CDR1 SGHTA, CDR2 FQGNSA. V was trimmed by 4 bases and J by 8 bases, leaving 15 bases between them. This CDR3 comprises 14 residues.